This record covers a single T cell receptor beta chain. Its antigen has not been determined. Within one base of it there is no much larger clone, and no base qualities were kept. The CDR1 and CDR2 encoded by the germline V gene are LGHNA and YNFKEQ. Germline trimming amounts to 1 base on V and 7 bases on J, with 12 as the count of junction bases outside the gene matches. The CDR3, cysteine through phenylalanine, is 18 amino acids long. Only CDR3 DNA is held: 54 bases, read in frame from base 1. Patients with limited-stage small-cell lung cancer who underwent surgical resection in Hangzhou, China, between about 2008 and 2020 were included as donors. Every donor underwent upfront surgery with no preoperative chemotherapy or radiotherapy, and no donor received immunotherapy either before or after surgery. All 19 patients in the sequenced cohort were smokers or heavy second-hand smokers. To represent spatial heterogeneity of the primary tumors, three regions were collected from each tumor FFPE block using a grid approach. To enrich for malignant cells, tumor regions underwent macrodissection, and selection was restricted to regions expected to yield at least 150 ng DNA. Multi-region TCR-beta sequencing of resected limited-stage small-cell lung cancers and of tumor-adjacent lung tissue was performed to characterize T cell repertoire heterogeneity. The AllPrep DNA/RNA FFPE Kit (Qiagen) was used to extract genomic DNA from the FFPE tissue.

The immunoSEQ hsTCRB Kit was used with multiplexed V- and J-gene primers to amplify TCR-beta CDR3 regions from genomic DNA. Unique DNA barcodes were added in a second PCR, and samples were pooled together with a negative and a positive control. The pooled TCR-beta libraries were sequenced using a 150-cycle paired-end protocol on an Illumina MiSeq. For the original study's pipeline: Raw sequencing data were processed by Adaptive Biotechnologies into a report containing normalized, annotated TCR-beta repertoires. To compute T-cell density, TCR-beta templates were normalized to usable DNA, with usable DNA estimated through amplification of housekeeping genes. Richness was defined as the count of unique rearrangements, and clonality was defined as 1 minus Pielou's evenness. Intratumor TCR heterogeneity between regions was quantified with the Jaccard index, the Morisita overlap index, and the proportion of shared top-20 clonotypes. Sourced from immuneACCESS, this table was stored by TCRdb with only in-frame sequences that have V and J called. A share of the clones is absent; for the studies checked, an unresolved V gene accounts for under half, and the remainder has no known explanation. V, J and clone size were drawn from that table, and D and trimming were deduced from the DNA. The sample records over a thousand clones, over 80% of which are singletons. Of the sample, about 4.9% is held by the ten largest clones.

These data come from a study of T cells and copy number aberrations in small-cell lung cancer (dated by TCRdb to the early 2020s). For the study in its entirety: To relate T cell metrics to mutations and copy number aberrations, the same tumor regions underwent both TCR repertoire sequencing and whole-exome sequencing. Tumor TCR data were available for about 17 patients, and TCR data from both tumor and normal tissue were available for about 14 patients. Study-wide findings and limitations: Higher copy number aberration burden was negatively correlated with tumor T-cell density, richness and clonality. Because surgical resection is uncommon in small-cell lung cancer, the study was limited by a small sample size, and the findings need validation. All specimens consisted of formalin-fixed paraffin-embedded tissue, which is known to introduce sequencing artifacts. Lower T-cell density, richness and clonality were observed in tumors than in adjacent lung tissue, although the difference in density was not significant. The TCR repertoire was highly heterogeneous across regions: about 79.9-97.7% of clones were restricted to a single region, a lower overlap than in localized NSCLC.

The source is a woman between 45 and 65 years old with small cell lung cancer. The chain is encoded by TRBV4-2 joined to TRBJ2-2, and TRBD2 matches 10 of the central bases. Input material: tumor tissue. CDR3 sequence: CASSQAAASGSRGGELFF. The DNA sequence follows: TGTGCCAGCAGCCAAGCCGCGGCTAGCGGGAGCCGGGGCGGGGAGCTGTTTTTT.